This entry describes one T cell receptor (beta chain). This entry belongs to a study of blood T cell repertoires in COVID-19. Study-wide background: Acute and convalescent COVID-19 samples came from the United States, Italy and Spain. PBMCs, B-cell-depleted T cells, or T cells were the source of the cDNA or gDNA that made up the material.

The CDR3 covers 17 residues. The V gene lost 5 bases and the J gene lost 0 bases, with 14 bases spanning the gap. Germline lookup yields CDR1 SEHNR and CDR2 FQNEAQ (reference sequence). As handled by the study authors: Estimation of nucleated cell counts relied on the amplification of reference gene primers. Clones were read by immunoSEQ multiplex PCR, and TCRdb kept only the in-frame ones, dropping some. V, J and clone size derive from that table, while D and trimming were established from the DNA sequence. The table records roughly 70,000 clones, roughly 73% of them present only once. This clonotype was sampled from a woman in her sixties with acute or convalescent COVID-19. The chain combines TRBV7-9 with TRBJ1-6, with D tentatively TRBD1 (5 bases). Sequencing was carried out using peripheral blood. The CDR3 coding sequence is TGTGCCAGCAGCGCCCACCTCAGGGCCTCCTATAATTCACCCCTCCACTTT. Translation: CASSAHLRASYNSPLHF.